This TCR beta chain stems from a study of blood T cell repertoires in COVID-19. Across the whole study: Sample material is recorded as cDNA or gDNA derived from T cells, B-cell-depleted T cells, or PBMCs.

Germline V gives CDR1 SNHLY, CDR2 FYNNEI. The CDR3 runs 13 residues. The trim removed 8 bases at V and 1 base at J, leaving 0 bases unmatched. TCRdb's copy holds only in-frame clones and misses some; the assay was immunoSEQ multiplex PCR. The sample carries 200,000 to 250,000 clones, 85% recorded once. Sample: peripheral blood. This sequence was found in a man aged 35-49 years with acute or convalescent COVID-19. The genes are TRBV2 and TRBJ2-5; 11 positions agree with TRBD1. For the CDR3, the DNA is TGTGCCAGCGGACAGGGGGCCCAAGAGACCCAGTACTTC. Amino acid sequence: CASGQGAQETQYF.